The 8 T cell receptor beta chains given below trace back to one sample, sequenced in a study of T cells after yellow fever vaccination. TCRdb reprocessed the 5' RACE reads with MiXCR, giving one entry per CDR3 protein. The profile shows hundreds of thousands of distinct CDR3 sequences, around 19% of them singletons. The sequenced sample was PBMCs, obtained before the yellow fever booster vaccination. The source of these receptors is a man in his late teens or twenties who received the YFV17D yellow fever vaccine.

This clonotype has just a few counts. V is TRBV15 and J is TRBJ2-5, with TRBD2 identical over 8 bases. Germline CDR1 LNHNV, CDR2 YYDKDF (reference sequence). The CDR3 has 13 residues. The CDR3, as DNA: TGTGCTACGGAGCGGGGGCGGGGAGAGACCCAGTACTTC. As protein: CATERGRGETQYF.

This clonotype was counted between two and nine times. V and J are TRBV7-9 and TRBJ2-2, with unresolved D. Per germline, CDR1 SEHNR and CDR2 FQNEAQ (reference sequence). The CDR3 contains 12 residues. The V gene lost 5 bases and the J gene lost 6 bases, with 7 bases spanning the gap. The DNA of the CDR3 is TGTGCCAGCAGCCCGGAGCCCGGGGAGCTGTTTTTT. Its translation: CASSPEPGELFF.

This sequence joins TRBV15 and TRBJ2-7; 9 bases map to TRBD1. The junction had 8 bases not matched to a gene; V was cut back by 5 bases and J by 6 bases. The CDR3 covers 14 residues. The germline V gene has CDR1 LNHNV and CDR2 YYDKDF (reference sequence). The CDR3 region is CATSGGQGPGEQYF. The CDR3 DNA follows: TGTGCCACCAGCGGGGGACAGGGTCCGGGCGAGCAGTACTTC.

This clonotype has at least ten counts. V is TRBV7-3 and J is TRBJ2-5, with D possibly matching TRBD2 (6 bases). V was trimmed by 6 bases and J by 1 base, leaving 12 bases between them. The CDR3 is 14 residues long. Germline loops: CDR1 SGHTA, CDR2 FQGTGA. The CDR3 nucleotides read TGTGCCAGCAGTCCCACGGGACTCCAAGAGACCCAGTACTTC. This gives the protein CASSPTGLQETQYF. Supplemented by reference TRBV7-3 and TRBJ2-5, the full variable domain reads GAGVSQTPSNKVTEKGKYVELRCDPISGHTALYWYRQSLGQGPEFLIYFQGTGAADDSGLPNDRFFAVRPEGSVSTLKIQRTERGDSAVYLCASSPTGLQETQYFGPGTRLLVL.

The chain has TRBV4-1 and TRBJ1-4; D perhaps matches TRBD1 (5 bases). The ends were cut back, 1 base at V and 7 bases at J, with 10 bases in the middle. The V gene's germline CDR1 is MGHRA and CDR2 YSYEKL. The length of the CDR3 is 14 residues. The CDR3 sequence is CASSQGGATEKLFF. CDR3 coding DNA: TGCGCCAGCAGCCAAGGAGGGGCGACTGAAAAACTGTTTTTT.

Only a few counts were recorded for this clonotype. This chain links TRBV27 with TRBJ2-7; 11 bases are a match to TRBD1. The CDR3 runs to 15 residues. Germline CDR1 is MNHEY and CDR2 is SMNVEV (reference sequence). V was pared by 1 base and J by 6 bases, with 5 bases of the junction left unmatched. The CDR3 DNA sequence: TGTGCCAGCAGTTTATTCGCCGGGACAGGGGGCGAGCAGTACTTC. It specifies CASSLFAGTGGEQYF.

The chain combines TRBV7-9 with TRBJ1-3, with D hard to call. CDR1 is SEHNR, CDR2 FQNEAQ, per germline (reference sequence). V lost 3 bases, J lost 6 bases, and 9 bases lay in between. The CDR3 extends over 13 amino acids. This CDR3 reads CASSFNSENTIYF. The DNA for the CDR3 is TGTGCCAGCAGCTTTAATTCGGAAAACACCATATATTTT.

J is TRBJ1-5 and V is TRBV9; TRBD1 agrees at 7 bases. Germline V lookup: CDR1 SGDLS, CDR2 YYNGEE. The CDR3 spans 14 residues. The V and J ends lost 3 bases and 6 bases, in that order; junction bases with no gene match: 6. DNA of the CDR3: TGTGCCAGCAGCGGCACAGGGGTCGGTCAGCCCCAGCATTTT. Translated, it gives CASSGTGVGQPQHF.